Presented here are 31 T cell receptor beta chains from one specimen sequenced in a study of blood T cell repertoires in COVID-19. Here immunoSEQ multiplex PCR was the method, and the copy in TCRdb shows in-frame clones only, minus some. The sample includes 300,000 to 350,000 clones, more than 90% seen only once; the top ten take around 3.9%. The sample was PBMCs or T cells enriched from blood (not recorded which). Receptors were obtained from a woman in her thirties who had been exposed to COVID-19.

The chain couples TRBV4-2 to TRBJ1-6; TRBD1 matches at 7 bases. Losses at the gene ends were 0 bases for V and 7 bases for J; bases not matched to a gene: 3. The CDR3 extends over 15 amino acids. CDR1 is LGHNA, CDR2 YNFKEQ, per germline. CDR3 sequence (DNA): TGTGCCAGCAGCCAAGAAGTACAGGGGAATTCACCCCTCCACTTT. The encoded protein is CASSQEVQGNSPLHF.

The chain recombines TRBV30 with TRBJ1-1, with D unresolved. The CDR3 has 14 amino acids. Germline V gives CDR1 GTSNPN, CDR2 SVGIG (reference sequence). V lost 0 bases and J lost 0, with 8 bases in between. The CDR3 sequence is CAWSVGRMNTEAFF. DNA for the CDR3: TGTGCCTGGAGTGTGGGCAGGATGAACACTGAAGCTTTCTTT.

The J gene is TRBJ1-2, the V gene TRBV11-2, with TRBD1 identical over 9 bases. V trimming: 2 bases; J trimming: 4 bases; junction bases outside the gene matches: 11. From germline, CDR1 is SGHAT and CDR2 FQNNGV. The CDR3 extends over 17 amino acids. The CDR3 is CASSLPPQGAKGYGYTF. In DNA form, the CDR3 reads TGTGCCAGCAGCTTACCCCCACAGGGGGCGAAGGGCTATGGCTACACCTTC.

The CDR3 DNA sequence: TGTGCCAGCAGTTATCACAGGTCAGATACGCAGTATTTT. The encoded protein is CASSYHRSDTQYF. The V gene is TRBV6-5, the J gene TRBJ2-3, with D possibly matching TRBD1 (5 bases). The CDR3 is 13 residues long. CDR1 is MNHEY and CDR2 is SVGAGI in the germline V gene. V gave up 3 bases and J gave up 4 bases, with 8 bases separating them.

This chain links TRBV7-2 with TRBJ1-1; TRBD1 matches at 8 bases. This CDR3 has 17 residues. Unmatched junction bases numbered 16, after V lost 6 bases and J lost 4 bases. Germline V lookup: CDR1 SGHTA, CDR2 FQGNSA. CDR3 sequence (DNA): TGTGCCAGCAGTCGACGTCCCGCCGGACAGGGAATCACTGAAGCTTTCTTT. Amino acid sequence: CASSRRPAGQGITEAFF. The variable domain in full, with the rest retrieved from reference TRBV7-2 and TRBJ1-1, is GAGVSQSPSNKVTEKGKDVELRCDPISGHTALYWYRQSLGQGLEFLIYFQGNSAPDKSGLPSDRFSAERTGGSVSTLTIQRTQQEDSAVYLCASSRRPAGQGITEAFFGQGTRLTVV.

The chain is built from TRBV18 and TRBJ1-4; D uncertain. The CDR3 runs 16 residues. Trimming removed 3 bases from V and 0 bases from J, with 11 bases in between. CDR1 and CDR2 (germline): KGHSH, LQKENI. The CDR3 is CASSPITTSTNEKLFF. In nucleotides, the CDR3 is TGTGCCAGCTCACCGATCACGACATCAACTAATGAAAAACTGTTTTTT.

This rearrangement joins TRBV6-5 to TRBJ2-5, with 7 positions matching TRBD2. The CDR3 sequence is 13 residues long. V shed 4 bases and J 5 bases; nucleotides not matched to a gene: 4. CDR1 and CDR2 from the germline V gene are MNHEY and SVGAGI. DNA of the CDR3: TGTGCCAGCAGTTTGGGACTAACGGAGACCCAGTACTTC. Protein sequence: CASSLGLTETQYF.

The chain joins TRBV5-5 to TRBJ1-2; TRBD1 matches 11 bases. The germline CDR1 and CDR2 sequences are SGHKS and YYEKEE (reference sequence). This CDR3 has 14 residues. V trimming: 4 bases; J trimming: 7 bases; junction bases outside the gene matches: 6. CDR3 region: CASSLGQGAGGYTF. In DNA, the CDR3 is TGTGCCAGCAGCCTCGGACAGGGGGCGGGTGGCTACACCTTC.

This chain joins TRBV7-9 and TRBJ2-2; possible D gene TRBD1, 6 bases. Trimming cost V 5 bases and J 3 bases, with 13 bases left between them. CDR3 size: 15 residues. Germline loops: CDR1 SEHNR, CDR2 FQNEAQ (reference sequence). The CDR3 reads CASSHEGVDTGELFF. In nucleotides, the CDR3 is TGTGCCAGCAGCCACGAGGGGGTGGACACCGGGGAGCTGTTTTTT.

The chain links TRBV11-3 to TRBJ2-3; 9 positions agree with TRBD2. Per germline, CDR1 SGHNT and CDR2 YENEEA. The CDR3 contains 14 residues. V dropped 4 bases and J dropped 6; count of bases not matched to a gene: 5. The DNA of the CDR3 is TGTGCCAGCAGCTACCAGCGGGGGGTGGATACGCAGTATTTT. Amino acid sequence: CASSYQRGVDTQYF. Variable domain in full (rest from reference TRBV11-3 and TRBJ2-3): EAGVVQSPRYKIIEKKQPVAFWCNPISGHNTLYWYLQNLGQGPELLIRYENEEAVDDSQLPKDRFSAERLKGVDSTLKIQPAELGDSAVYLCASSYQRGVDTQYFGPGTRLTVL.

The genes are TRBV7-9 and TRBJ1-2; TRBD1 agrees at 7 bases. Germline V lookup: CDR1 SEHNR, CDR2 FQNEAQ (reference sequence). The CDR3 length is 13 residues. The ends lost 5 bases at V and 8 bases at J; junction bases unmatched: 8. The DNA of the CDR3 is TGTGCCAGCAGCCCTGGCAGGGGGTACGGCTACACCTTC. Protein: CASSPGRGYGYTF.

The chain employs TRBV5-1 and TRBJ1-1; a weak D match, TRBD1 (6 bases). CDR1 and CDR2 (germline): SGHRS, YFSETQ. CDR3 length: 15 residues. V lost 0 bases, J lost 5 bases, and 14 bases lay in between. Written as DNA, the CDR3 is TGCGCCAGCAGCTTGGATCGGGGGGCGGGTACTGAAGCTTTCTTT. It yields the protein CASSLDRGAGTEAFF.

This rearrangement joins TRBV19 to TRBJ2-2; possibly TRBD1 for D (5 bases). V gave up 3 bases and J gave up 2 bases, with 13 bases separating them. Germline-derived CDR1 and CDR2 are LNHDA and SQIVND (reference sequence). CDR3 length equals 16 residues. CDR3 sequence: CASSMSGRVNTGELFF. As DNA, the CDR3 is TGTGCCAGTAGTATGTCGGGCAGGGTAAACACCGGGGAGCTGTTTTTT.

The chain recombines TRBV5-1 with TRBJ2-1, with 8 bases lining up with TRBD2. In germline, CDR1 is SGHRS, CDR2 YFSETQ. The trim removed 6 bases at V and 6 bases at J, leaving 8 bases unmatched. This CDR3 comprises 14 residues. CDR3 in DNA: TGCGCCAGCACCCCGGGACTAGTTCGCAATGAGCAGTTCTTC. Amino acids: CASTPGLVRNEQFF.

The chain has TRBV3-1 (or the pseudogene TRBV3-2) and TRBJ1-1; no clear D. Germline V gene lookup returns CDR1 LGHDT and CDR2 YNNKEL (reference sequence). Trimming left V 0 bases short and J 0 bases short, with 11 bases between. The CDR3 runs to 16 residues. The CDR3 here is CASSQDPTRVNTEAFF. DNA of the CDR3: TGTGCCAGCAGCCAAGATCCGACCCGGGTGAACACTGAAGCTTTCTTT.

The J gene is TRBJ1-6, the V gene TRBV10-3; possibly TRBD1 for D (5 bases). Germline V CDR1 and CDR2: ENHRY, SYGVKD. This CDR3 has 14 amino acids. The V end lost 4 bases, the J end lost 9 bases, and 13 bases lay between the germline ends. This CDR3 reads CAISGGFGSSPLHF. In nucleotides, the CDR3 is TGTGCCATCAGTGGGGGCTTTGGGTCTTCACCCCTCCACTTT.

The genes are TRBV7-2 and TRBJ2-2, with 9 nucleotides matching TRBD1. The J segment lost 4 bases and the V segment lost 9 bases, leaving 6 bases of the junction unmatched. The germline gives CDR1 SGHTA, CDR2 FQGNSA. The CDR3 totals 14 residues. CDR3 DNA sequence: TGTGCCAGTGGGACAGGGACGAGCACCGGGGAGCTGTTTTTT. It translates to CASGTGTSTGELFF.

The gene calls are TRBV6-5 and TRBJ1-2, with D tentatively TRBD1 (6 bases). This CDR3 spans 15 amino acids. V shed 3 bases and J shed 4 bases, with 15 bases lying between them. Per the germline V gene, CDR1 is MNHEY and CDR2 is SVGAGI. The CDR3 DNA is TGTGCCAGCAGTTATCGGGGGGGCACCCGCTATGGCTACACCTTC. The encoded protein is CASSYRGGTRYGYTF.

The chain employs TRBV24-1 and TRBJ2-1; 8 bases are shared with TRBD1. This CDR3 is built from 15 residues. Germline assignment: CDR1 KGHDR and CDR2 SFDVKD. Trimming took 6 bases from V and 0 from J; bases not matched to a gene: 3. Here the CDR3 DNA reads TGTGCCACCAGTTCTGACAGGGGCTCCTACAATGAGCAGTTCTTC. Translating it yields CATSSDRGSYNEQFF.

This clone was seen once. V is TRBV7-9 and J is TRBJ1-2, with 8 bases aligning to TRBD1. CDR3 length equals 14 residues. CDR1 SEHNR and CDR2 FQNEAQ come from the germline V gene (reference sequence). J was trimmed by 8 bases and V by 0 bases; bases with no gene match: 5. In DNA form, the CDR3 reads TGTGCCAGCAGCTTAGCCGGGACAGGCCCGGGCTACACCTTC. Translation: CASSLAGTGPGYTF. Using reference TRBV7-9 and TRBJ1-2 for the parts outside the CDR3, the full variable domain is DTGVSQNPRHKITKRGQNVTFRCDPISEHNRLYWYRQTLGQGPEFLTYFQNEAQLEKSRLLSDRFSAERPKGSFSTLEIQRTEQGDSAMYLCASSLAGTGPGYTFGSGTRLTVV.

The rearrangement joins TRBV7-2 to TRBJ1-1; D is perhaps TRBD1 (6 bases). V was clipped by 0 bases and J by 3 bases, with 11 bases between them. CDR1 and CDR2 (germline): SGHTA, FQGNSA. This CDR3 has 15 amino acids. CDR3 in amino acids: CASSLAAQGYTEAFF. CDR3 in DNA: TGTGCCAGCAGCTTAGCCGCACAGGGCTACACTGAAGCTTTCTTT.

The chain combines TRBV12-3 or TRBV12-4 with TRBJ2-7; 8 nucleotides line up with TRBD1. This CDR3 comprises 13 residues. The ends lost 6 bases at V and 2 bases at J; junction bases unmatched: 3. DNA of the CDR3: TGTGCCAGCAGCGAGGACAGGGCCTACGAGCAGTACTTC. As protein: CASSEDRAYEQYF.

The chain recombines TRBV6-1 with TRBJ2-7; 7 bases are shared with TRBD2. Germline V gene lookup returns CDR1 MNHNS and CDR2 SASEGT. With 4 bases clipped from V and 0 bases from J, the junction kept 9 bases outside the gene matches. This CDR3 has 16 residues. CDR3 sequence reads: CASSVRGVQGSYEQYF. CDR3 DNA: TGTGCCAGCAGTGTTCGGGGGGTTCAGGGCTCCTACGAGCAGTACTTC.

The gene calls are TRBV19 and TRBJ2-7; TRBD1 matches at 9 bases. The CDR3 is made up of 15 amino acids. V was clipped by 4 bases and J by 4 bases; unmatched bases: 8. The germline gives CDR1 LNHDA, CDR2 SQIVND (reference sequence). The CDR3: CASSTAGTGRYEQYF. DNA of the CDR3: TGTGCCAGTAGTACCGCCGGGACAGGGCGATACGAGCAGTACTTC.

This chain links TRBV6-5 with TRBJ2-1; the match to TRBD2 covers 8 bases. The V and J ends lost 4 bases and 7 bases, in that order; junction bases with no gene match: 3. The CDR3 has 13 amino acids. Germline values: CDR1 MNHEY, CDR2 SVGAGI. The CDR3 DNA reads TGTGCCAGCAGTTCACCGGGGGGGAATGAGCAGTTCTTC. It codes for CASSSPGGNEQFF.

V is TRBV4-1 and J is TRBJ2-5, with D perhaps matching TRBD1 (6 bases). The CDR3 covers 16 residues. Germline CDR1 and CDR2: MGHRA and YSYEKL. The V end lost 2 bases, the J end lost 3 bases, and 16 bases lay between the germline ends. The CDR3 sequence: CASSQTSTGMEETQYF. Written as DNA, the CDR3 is TGCGCCAGCAGCCAAACGTCGACAGGAATGGAAGAGACCCAGTACTTC.

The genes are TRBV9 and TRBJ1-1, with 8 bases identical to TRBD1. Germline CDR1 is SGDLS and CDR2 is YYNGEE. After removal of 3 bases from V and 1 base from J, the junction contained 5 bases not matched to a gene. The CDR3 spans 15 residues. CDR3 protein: CASSGGQGSNTEAFF. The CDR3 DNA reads TGTGCCAGCAGCGGAGGACAGGGTTCGAACACTGAAGCTTTCTTT.

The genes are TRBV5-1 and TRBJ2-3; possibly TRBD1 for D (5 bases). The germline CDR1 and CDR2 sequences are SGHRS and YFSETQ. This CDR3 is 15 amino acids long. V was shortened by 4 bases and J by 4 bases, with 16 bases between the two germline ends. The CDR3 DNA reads TGCGCCAGCAGCCCCGGACAAACCGGGCCAGATACGCAGTATTTT. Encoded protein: CASSPGQTGPDTQYF.

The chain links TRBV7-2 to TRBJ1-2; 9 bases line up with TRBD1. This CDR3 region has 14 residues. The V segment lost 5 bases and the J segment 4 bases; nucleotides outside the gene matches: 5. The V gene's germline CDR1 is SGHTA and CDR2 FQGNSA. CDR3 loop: CASSPTGGSYGYTF. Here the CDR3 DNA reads TGTGCCAGCAGCCCCACAGGGGGCTCCTATGGCTACACCTTC.

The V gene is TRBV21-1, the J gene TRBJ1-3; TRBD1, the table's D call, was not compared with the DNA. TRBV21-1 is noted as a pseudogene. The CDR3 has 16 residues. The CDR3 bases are TGTGCCAGCAGCAAAGAAGCAGGGCAGCCTGGAAACACCATATATTTT. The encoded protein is CASSKEAGQPGNTIYF.

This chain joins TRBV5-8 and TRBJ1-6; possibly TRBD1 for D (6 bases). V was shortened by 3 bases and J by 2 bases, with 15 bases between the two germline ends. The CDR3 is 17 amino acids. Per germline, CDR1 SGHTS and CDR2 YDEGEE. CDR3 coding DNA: TGTGCCAGCAGCTCCCTGAACAGGGACCCCTATAATTCACCCCTCCACTTT. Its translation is CASSSLNRDPYNSPLHF.